This T cell receptor beta chain was identified during a study of human T cells and chemical hapten exposure. TCRdb redid the calling of the RACE reads with MiXCR, one entry per CDR3 protein. The sample has about 380,000 distinct CDR3 sequences; 4.8% are singletons. The CDR3 consists of 13 residues. Germline values: CDR1 MNHNY, CDR2 SVGAGI (reference sequence). With respect to this clonotype: Being one base from a much bigger clone, this may be a read error.

Time point meaning: patch test 1, 2 weeks after DPC sensitization. Regarding treatment: therapeutic diphenylcyclopropenone sensitization with weekly scalp DPC. Specimen: whole blood, collected in connection with sensitization to the hapten diphenylcyclopropenone (DPC). The sequence derives from a woman between 45 and 65 years old with alopecia areata. Some clones in this sample may be carry-over from other donors' samples. The chain carries TRBV6-6 and TRBJ2-5; D might be TRBD2 (6 bases). CDR3 region: CASSYSDGGTQNF. The CDR3 bases are TGTGCCAGCAGTTACTCGGACGGAGGGACCCAGAACTTC.